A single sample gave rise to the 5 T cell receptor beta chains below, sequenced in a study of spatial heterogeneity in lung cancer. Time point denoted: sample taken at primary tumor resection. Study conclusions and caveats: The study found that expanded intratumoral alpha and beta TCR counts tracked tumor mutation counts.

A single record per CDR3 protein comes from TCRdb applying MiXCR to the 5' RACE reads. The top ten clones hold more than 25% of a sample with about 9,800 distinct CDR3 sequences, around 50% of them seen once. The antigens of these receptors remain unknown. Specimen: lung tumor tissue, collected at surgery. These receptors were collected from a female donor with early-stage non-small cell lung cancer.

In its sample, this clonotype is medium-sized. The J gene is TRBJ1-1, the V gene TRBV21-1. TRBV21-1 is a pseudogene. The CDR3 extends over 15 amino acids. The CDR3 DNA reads TGTGCCAGCAGCCACACCGCTATTGGGAACACTGAAGCTTTCTTT. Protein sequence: CASSHTAIGNTEAFF.

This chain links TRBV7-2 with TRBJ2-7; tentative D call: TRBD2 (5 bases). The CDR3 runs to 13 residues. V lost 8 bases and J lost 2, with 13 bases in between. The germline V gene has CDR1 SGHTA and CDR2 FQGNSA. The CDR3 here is CASQTGSPYEQYF. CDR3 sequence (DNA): TGTGCCAGCCAAACGGGGAGCCCCTACGAGCAGTACTTC.

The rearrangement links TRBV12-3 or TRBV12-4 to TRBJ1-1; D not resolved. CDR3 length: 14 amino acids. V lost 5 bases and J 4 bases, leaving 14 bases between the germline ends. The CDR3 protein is CASSTRRETTEAFF. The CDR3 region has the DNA TGTGCCAGCAGTACCCGACGGGAGACCACTGAAGCTTTCTTT.

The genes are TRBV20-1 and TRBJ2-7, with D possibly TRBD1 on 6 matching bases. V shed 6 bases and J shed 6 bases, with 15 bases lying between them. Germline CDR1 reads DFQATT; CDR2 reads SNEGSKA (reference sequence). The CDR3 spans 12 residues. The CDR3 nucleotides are TGCAGTGCAGGCAGGGGCAGGGGCGAGCAGTACTTC. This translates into CSAGRGRGEQYF.

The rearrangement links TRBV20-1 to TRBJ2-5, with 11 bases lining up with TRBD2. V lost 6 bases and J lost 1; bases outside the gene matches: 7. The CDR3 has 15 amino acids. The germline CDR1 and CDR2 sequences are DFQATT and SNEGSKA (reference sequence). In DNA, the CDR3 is TGCAGTGCCGCCGGCGGACTAGCGGGCCAAGAGACCCAGTACTTC. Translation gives CSAAGGLAGQETQYF.